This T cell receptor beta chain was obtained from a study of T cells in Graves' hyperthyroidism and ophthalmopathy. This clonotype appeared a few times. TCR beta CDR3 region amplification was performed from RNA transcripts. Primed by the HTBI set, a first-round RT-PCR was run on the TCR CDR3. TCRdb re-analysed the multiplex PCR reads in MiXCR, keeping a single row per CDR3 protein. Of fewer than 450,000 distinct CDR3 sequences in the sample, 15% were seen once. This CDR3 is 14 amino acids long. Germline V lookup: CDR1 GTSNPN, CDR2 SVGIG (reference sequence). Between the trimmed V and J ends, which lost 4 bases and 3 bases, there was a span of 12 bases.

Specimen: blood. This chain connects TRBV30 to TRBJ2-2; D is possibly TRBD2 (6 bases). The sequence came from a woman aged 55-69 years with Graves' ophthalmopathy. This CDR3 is CAWNGGTYTGELFF. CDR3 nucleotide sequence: TGTGCCTGGAATGGCGGGACCTACACCGGGGAGCTGTTTTTT. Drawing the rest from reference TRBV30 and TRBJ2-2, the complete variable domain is SQTIHQWPATLVQPVGSPLSLECTVEGTSNPNLYWYRQAAGRGLQLLFYSVGIGQISSEVPQNLSASRPQDRQFILSSKKLLLSDSGFYLCAWNGGTYTGELFFGEGSRLTVL.